These 22 T cell receptor beta chains were sequenced from one sample in a study of cytomegalovirus exposure and HLA in healthy donors. PCR amplification relied on 60 Vbeta primers (plus 13 Jbeta primers). TCRdb keeps only in-frame clones here, not all; method: immunoSEQ multiplex PCR. The sample shows 100,000 or so clones, roughly 77% of them seen only once. Sequencing was performed on PBMCs. The receptors stem from a man aged 40-55 years in good health and CMV-seronegative.

The chain links TRBV10-3 to TRBJ2-2; D is ambiguous. The V gene's germline CDR1 is ENHRY and CDR2 SYGVKD. CDR3 length equals 12 residues. Trimming pared 5 bases from V and 7 bases from J, leaving 8 bases between. CDR3 sequence (DNA): TGTGCCATCAGTCCCGGAGACGGGGAGCTGTTTTTT. It specifies CAISPGDGELFF.

This chain joins TRBV6-6 and TRBJ1-2, with D possibly being TRBD1 (5 bases). Germline CDR1 is MNHNY and CDR2 is SVGAGI (reference sequence). V lost 6 bases and J lost 3, with 11 bases in between. The CDR3 length is 13 residues. The CDR3 sequence is CASSVTGDYGYTF. The DNA for the CDR3 is TGTGCCAGCAGCGTAACAGGAGACTATGGCTACACCTTC.

V is TRBV19 and J is TRBJ1-5; a weak D match, TRBD1 (6 bases). Germline CDR1 is LNHDA and CDR2 is SQIVND (reference sequence). V was pared by 1 base and J by 2 bases, with 18 bases between. The CDR3 covers 18 residues. CDR3 in amino acids: CASSIVGHLKGGNQPQHF. The CDR3 DNA reads TGTGCCAGTAGTATAGTGGGACACCTAAAGGGGGGCAATCAGCCCCAGCATTTT.

The chain recombines TRBV15 with TRBJ1-5; D is perhaps TRBD1 (5 bases). V was shortened by 0 bases and J by 4 bases, with 13 bases between the two germline ends. Germline assignment: CDR1 LNHNV and CDR2 YYDKDF (reference sequence). The CDR3 spans 16 residues. Here the CDR3 reads CATSRDRGTVNQPQHF. The DNA for the CDR3 is TGTGCCACCAGCAGAGATCGGGGGACTGTGAATCAGCCCCAGCATTTT.

This sequence joins TRBV30 and TRBJ2-5; perhaps TRBD1 as D (6 bases). This CDR3 is built from 15 residues. The germline CDR1 and CDR2 sequences are GTSNPN and SVGIG (reference sequence). V shed 2 bases and J shed 1 base, with 14 bases lying between them. The CDR3 DNA sequence: TGTGCCTGGAGTCCCCAATGGGGGCCCCAAGAGACCCAGTACTTC. Translated, it gives CAWSPQWGPQETQYF.

V is TRBV19 and J is TRBJ2-4; 7 bases fit TRBD2. The CDR3 totals 12 residues. Germline CDR1 and CDR2: LNHDA and SQIVND (reference sequence). V gave up 8 bases and J gave up 8 bases; unmatched junction bases: 6. CDR3 bases: TGTGCCAGTCGCCAAAGCGGGGACATTCAGTACTTC. Translated: CASRQSGDIQYF.

This chain connects TRBV5-1 to TRBJ2-7, with D possibly TRBD1 on 6 matching bases. The germline V gene has CDR1 SGHRS and CDR2 YFSETQ. Trimming took 3 bases from V and 1 from J, leaving 17 bases between them. The length of the CDR3 is 16 residues. CDR3 DNA sequence: TGCGCCAGCAGCTCAGGAACAGGGAAGACGTCCTACGAGCAGTACTTC. It yields the protein CASSSGTGKTSYEQYF.

V usage is TRBV5-1 and J usage is TRBJ1-2; 8 positions agree with TRBD1. V trimming: 4 bases; J trimming: 7 bases; junction bases outside the gene matches: 6. The CDR3 totals 13 residues. The germline CDR1 and CDR2 sequences are SGHRS and YFSETQ. The CDR3 DNA reads as TGCGCCAGCAGCATCGGACAGGGCCGTGGCTACACCTTC. Translation gives CASSIGQGRGYTF.

The V and J genes are TRBV19 and TRBJ1-2, with no clear D. Germline loops: CDR1 LNHDA, CDR2 SQIVND (reference sequence). V lost 3 bases, J lost 0 bases, and 11 bases lay in between. This CDR3 has 15 amino acids. CDR3 residues: CASSIAGRANYGYTF. For the CDR3, the DNA is TGTGCCAGTAGTATCGCGGGGAGAGCTAACTATGGCTACACCTTC.

CDR3: CASSSGRIGYTF. The DNA of the CDR3 is TGTGCCAGCAGTTCAGGGAGGATAGGCTACACCTTC. This sequence joins TRBV2 and TRBJ1-2; tentatively, D is TRBD1 (5 bases). CDR1 and CDR2 from the germline V gene are SNHLY and FYNNEI. This CDR3 comprises 12 residues. V gave up 5 bases and J gave up 8 bases, with 12 bases separating them.

The rearrangement links TRBV2 to TRBJ2-5; 7 nucleotides agree with TRBD1. The CDR3 is 14 residues long. Germline CDR1 SNHLY, CDR2 FYNNEI. The trim removed 0 bases at V and 3 bases at J, leaving 1 base unmatched. The CDR3 coding sequence is TGTGCCAGCAGTGAAGCCGACAGGGAAGAGACCCAGTACTTC. Protein product: CASSEADREETQYF. The full variable domain, with the rest looked up from reference TRBV2 and TRBJ2-5, is EPEVTQTPSHQVTQMGQEVILRCVPISNHLYFYWYRQILGQKVEFLVSFYNNEISEKSEIFDDQFSVERPDGSNFTLKIRSTKLEDSAMYFCASSEADREETQYFGPGTRLLVL.

The CDR3 sequence: CASPVSTDTQYF. The DNA of the CDR3 is TGTGCCAGCCCCGTTTCCACAGATACGCAGTATTTT. The chain uses TRBV21-1 and TRBJ2-3; the table gives TRBD2 as D, unverified against the DNA. TRBV21-1 is a pseudogene locus. The length of the CDR3 is 12 residues.

The chain links TRBV5-4 to TRBJ1-2; D perhaps matches TRBD1 (6 bases). The CDR3 is made up of 12 amino acids. Germline lookup yields CDR1 SGHNT and CDR2 YYREEE (reference sequence). V dropped 4 bases and J dropped 4 bases, with 8 bases sitting between them. CDR3 sequence: CASSRDIYGYTF. The CDR3, as DNA: TGTGCCAGCAGCAGGGACATCTATGGCTACACCTTC.

This chain connects TRBV9 to TRBJ2-1, with D possibly TRBD1 on 5 matching bases. Germline V gene lookup returns CDR1 SGDLS and CDR2 YYNGEE. CDR3 size: 13 residues. Deletions cut 2 bases from V and 7 bases from J, with 10 bases between. The DNA for the CDR3 is TGTGCCAGCAGCGTCGGCCAGGGTAATGAGCAGTTCTTC. It encodes CASSVGQGNEQFF.

V is TRBV7-9 and J is TRBJ2-5; 11 positions agree with TRBD2. Germline assignment: CDR1 SEHNR and CDR2 FQNEAQ (reference sequence). The CDR3 is 15 amino acids. V lost 5 bases to trimming and J lost 0 bases; unmatched junction nucleotides: 2. CDR3 sequence reads: CASSPGLADQETQYF. The CDR3 DNA follows: TGTGCCAGCAGCCCGGGACTAGCGGACCAAGAGACCCAGTACTTC. Variable domain in full (rest from reference TRBV7-9 and TRBJ2-5): DTGVSQNPRHKITKRGQNVTFRCDPISEHNRLYWYRQTLGQGPEFLTYFQNEAQLEKSRLLSDRFSAERPKGSFSTLEIQRTEQGDSAMYLCASSPGLADQETQYFGPGTRLLVL.

This chain's CDR3 is CASSLRSWDRGLGDTQYF. The CDR3 nucleotides read TGTGCCAGCAGTTTACGGAGCTGGGACAGGGGCTTGGGAGATACGCAGTATTTT. The chain is built from TRBV27 and TRBJ2-3; 10 positions match TRBD1. Trimming at V came to 2 bases and at J to 5 bases, leaving 13 bases not matched to a gene. This CDR3 has 18 amino acids. Per the germline V gene, CDR1 is MNHEY and CDR2 is SMNVEV (reference sequence).

V gene TRBV18 combines with J gene TRBJ1-2, with 9 nucleotides matching TRBD1. Germline CDR1 KGHSH, CDR2 LQKENI. The J segment lost 8 bases and the V segment lost 2 bases, leaving 3 bases of the junction unmatched. The CDR3 is 13 amino acids. This CDR3 is CASSPDRGLGYTF. The CDR3 DNA reads TGTGCCAGCTCACCAGACAGGGGGTTGGGCTACACCTTC.

There are a few counts of this clone. The rearrangement joins TRBV5-1 to TRBJ2-2, with D maybe TRBD1 (6 bases). CDR1 is SGHRS, CDR2 YFSETQ, per germline. The CDR3 spans 14 residues. The V gene lost 4 bases and the J gene lost 4 bases, with 11 bases spanning the gap. The CDR3 sequence: CASSPGEPTGELFF. In nucleotides, the CDR3 is TGCGCCAGCAGCCCAGGGGAGCCCACCGGGGAGCTGTTTTTT.

The gene calls are TRBV21-1 and TRBJ1-1; whether TRBD1, the table's D call, matches the DNA was not checked. TRBV21-1 is an annotated pseudogene. The CDR3 length is 16 residues. The CDR3 protein is CASSGPGQPFPGEAFF. Here the CDR3 DNA reads TGTGCCAGCAGCGGTCCGGGACAGCCTTTCCCTGGGGAAGCTTTCTTT.

The rearrangement uses TRBV10-1 and TRBJ1-2; D gene ambiguous. V was trimmed by 9 bases and J by 0 bases, leaving 17 bases between them. The germline V gene has CDR1 WNHNN and CDR2 SYGVQD (reference sequence). This CDR3 spans 15 amino acids. This chain's CDR3 is CASRIPREANYGYTF. In nucleotides, the CDR3 is TGCGCCAGTAGAATACCCCGGGAGGCTAACTATGGCTACACCTTC.

This chain links TRBV10-1 with TRBJ2-2; no reliable D call. The V gene's germline CDR1 is WNHNN and CDR2 SYGVQD (reference sequence). This CDR3 is 16 amino acids long. Trimming removed 5 bases from V and 0 bases from J, with 13 bases in between. The CDR3: CASSLQLGTNTGELFF. The CDR3 nucleotides are TGCGCCAGCAGTCTGCAACTGGGCACGAACACCGGGGAGCTGTTTTTT.

The chain couples TRBV2 to TRBJ2-5, with 7 nucleotides matching TRBD2. V lost 6 bases, J lost 4 bases, and 11 bases stayed unmatched. The CDR3 covers 15 residues. The V gene's germline CDR1 is SNHLY and CDR2 FYNNEI. The CDR3 region has the DNA TGTGCCAGCAGGGGGGATGGACTAGGAGGAGAGACCCAGTACTTC. It encodes CASRGDGLGGETQYF.